Only a few counts were recorded for the clone carrying this T cell receptor (beta chain). Its antigen is currently unknown. This specimen belongs to a study of human T cells and chemical hapten exposure. Findings and limits, study-wide: Counts of TCRs above 1 in 1000 frequency stayed unchanged with DPC sensitization.

CDR1 and CDR2 (germline): MGHRA, YSYEKL. This CDR3 spans 15 amino acids. V was cut by 3 bases and J by 4 bases, with 15 bases left in between. The sample's time point: patch test 2, 6 weeks after DPC sensitization. As to treatment: therapeutic diphenylcyclopropenone sensitization with weekly scalp DPC. TCRdb re-called the RACE reads through MiXCR, storing one row per CDR3 protein. The repertoire holds about 70,000 distinct CDR3 sequences, with about 8.5% as singletons. The sample in question was whole blood, obtained in connection with sensitization to the hapten diphenylcyclopropenone (DPC). This TCR was sampled from a woman in her 50s with alopecia areata. Some clones in this sample may be carry-over from other donors' samples. The rearrangement joins TRBV4-1 to TRBJ1-1, with D possibly matching TRBD1 (6 bases). CDR3 nucleotide sequence: TGCGCCAGCAGCCAGCCTCTGACAGGCAGCACTGAAGCTTTCTTT. Translation gives CASSQPLTGSTEAFF.